One and the same sample provided the 22 T cell receptor beta chains below, sequenced in a study of T cells in women clearing cervical HPV infection. The table came from immunoSEQ multiplex PCR; TCRdb's copy has only in-frame clones and leaves some out. There are roughly 29,000 clones in the sample, with approximately 2.9% held by the top ten. Specimen: blood buffy coat. The receptors derive from a woman between 18 and 75 years old with a cervical HPV16 infection that either progressed to CIN3+ or cleared (not recorded which).

The CDR3 is CASSFSGTGTDTQYF. The CDR3 bases that were read are TGTGCCAGCAGTTTTAGTGGGACAGGCACAGATACG. The chain employs TRBV12-3 or TRBV12-4 and TRBJ2-3; 7 bases line up with TRBD1. The read finishes 3 residues shy of the CDR3 end, and the germline J gene is used to complete it. V was pared by 3 bases and J by 1 base, with 4 bases of the junction left unmatched. This CDR3 spans 15 amino acids.

As to this clone: The read terminates 3 residues before the CDR3 end, so the remaining end is supplied by the germline J gene. V gene TRBV30 combines with J gene TRBJ1-6; D is possibly TRBD1 (6 bases). The CDR3 is 13 residues long. CDR1 is GTSNPN and CDR2 is SVGIG in the germline V gene (reference sequence). Trimming cost V 7 bases and J 6 bases, with 13 bases left between them. CDR3 residues: CASWTASNSPLHF. The part of the CDR3 DNA that was read is TGTGCCTCCTGGACAGCAAGTAATTCACCC.

This clone is deemed medium-sized by its frequency. The CDR3 goes on 3 residues after the read ends, and that part is filled in from the germline J gene. The V gene is TRBV5-1, the J gene TRBJ2-1; the match to TRBD1 covers 9 bases. The junction had 11 bases not matched to a gene; V was cut back by 4 bases and J by 6 bases. The germline V gene encodes CDR1 SGHRS and CDR2 YFSETQ. The CDR3 is 16 residues long. CDR3 region: CASSPSGQGLGNEQFF. The DNA read from the CDR3 is TGCGCCAGCAGCCCATCGGGACAGGGTTTAGGCAATGAG. Supplemented by reference TRBV5-1 and TRBJ2-1, the full variable domain reads KAGVTQTPRYLIKTRGQQVTLSCSPISGHRSVSWYQQTPGQGLQFLFEYFSETQRNKGNFPGRFSGRQFSNSRSEMNVSTLELGDSALYLCASSPSGQGLGNEQFFGPGTRLTVL.

As for this clone: The observed sequence ends 3 residues before the CDR3 terminus, with the missing tail filled in from the germline J gene. This sample also contains other DNA sequences that code for the same CDR3. The rearrangement links TRBV20-1 to TRBJ1-2; 7 bases agree with TRBD1. CDR1 and CDR2 from the germline V gene are DFQATT and SNEGSKA (reference sequence). The CDR3 is 13 amino acids. Germline trimming cut 3 bases from V and 1 base from J; bases unmatched to any gene: 2. CDR3 residues: CSARGDSNYGYTF. The sequenced part of the CDR3 DNA is TGCAGTGCTAGGGGGGACAGTAACTATGGC.

Concerning this clone itself: With the read ending 3 residues before the CDR3 end, the germline J gene is used to fill in that end. The genes are TRBV20-1 and TRBJ2-2; D may be TRBD2 (6 bases). The germline CDR1 and CDR2 sequences are DFQATT and SNEGSKA (reference sequence). The V and J ends lost 0 bases and 0 bases respectively, with 11 bases between them. CDR3 size: 16 residues. The CDR3 spells CSARDAGTSNTGELFF. The sequenced CDR3 bases are TGCAGTGCTAGAGATGCCGGGACTTCGAACACCGGGGAG.

About this clone: The sequence runs out 3 residues before the end of the CDR3; the remainder is reconstructed from the germline J gene. The chain employs TRBV2 and TRBJ1-3, with TRBD1 as a possible D gene (5 bases). Trimming pared 9 bases from V and 5 bases from J, leaving 11 bases between. The CDR3 totals 12 residues. CDR1 SNHLY and CDR2 FYNNEI come from the germline V gene. Partial CDR3 DNA: TGTGCCAGATCCGACAGCAGAAACACC. Translation: CARSDSRNT. The complete CDR3 sequence is CARSDSRNTIYF.

About this clone: Read data end 3 residues before the CDR3 end; the end is taken from the germline J gene. Other DNA sequences of this sample code for an identical CDR3. This sequence joins TRBV18 and TRBJ2-5, with a weak D call TRBD1 (5 bases). The CDR3 is made up of 14 amino acids. Per the germline V gene, CDR1 is KGHSH and CDR2 is LQKENI. Trimming took 0 bases from V and 5 from J, leaving 10 bases between them. Incomplete CDR3 DNA: TGTGCCAGCTCACCACCGGCCAGGGCGGAGACC. This translates into CASSPPARAET. Given in full, the CDR3 is CASSPPARAETQYF.

Of note for this clone: The read stops 3 residues short of the end of the CDR3; the missing end is completed from the germline J gene. The chain uses TRBV6-2 or TRBV6-3 and TRBJ2-3; D is possibly TRBD2 (6 bases). Trimming removed 5 bases from V and 2 bases from J, with 17 bases in between. The CDR3 length is 16 residues. CDR1 and CDR2 from the germline V gene are MNHEY and SVGEGT. CDR3 protein: CASSLSAGLPTDTQYF. The DNA read from the CDR3 is TGTGCCAGCAGTCTTTCCGCGGGACTGCCCACAGATACG.

Worth noting for this clone: Germline and junction disagree at one end, which may indicate a read error. The missing CDR3 end, 3 residues past where the read stops, is filled in from the germline J gene. Additional DNA sequences in this sample encode the identical CDR3. The chain couples TRBV2 to TRBJ2-6, with D maybe TRBD2 (7 bases). This CDR3 region has 16 residues. The V gene's germline CDR1 is SNHLY and CDR2 FYNNEI. The DNA read from the CDR3 is TGTGCCAGCAGTGAAAGGGGGGGCTCTGGAGCCAACGTC. This sequence encodes CASSERGGSGANV. The full CDR3 reads CASSERGGSGANVLTF.

With respect to this clone: The read ends 3 residues before the CDR3 terminus; that terminus is restored from the germline J gene. V is TRBV3-1 (or the pseudogene TRBV3-2) and J is TRBJ2-1; D gene uncertain. The germline CDR1 and CDR2 sequences are LGHDT and YNNKEL (reference sequence). CDR3 length: 15 amino acids. Deletions cut 1 base from V and 0 bases from J, with 7 bases between. This CDR3 is CASSQVQSSYNEQFF. CDR3 DNA (partial): TGTGCCAGCAGCCAAGTACAAAGCTCCTACAATGAG.

In the case of this clone: The sequenced fragment ends 3 residues before the CDR3 boundary, so the rest is inferred from the germline J gene. J is TRBJ1-1 and V is TRBV5-1, with 7 bases aligning to TRBD1. This CDR3 region has 13 residues. CDR1 is SGHRS and CDR2 is YFSETQ in the germline V gene. V trimming: 6 bases; J trimming: 6 bases; junction bases outside the gene matches: 8. This CDR3 is CASTRQGGAEAFF. CDR3 DNA (partial): TGCGCCAGCACCAGACAGGGTGGCGCTGAA.

About this clone: The CDR3 end falls 3 residues outside the read, so it is completed with the germline J gene. The V call is TRBV6-1, the J call TRBJ2-7, with 8 bases that match TRBD1. CDR3 length equals 15 residues. Germline CDR1 MNHNS, CDR2 SASEGT. V was pared by 0 bases and J by 5 bases, with 6 bases of the junction left unmatched. Partial CDR3 DNA: TGTGCCAGCAGTGAAGCCCAGGGACAGGTCGACGAG. This codes for CASSEAQGQVDE. The CDR3 in full is CASSEAQGQVDEQYF.

A remark on this clone: The read gets to within 3 residues of the CDR3 end, and the germline J gene fills in the rest. The V call is TRBV7-9, the J call TRBJ1-1; D gene ambiguous. V was trimmed by 3 bases and J by 7 bases, leaving 18 bases between them. The V gene's germline CDR1 is SEHNR and CDR2 FQNEAQ (reference sequence). The CDR3 extends over 15 amino acids. The DNA read from the CDR3 is TGTGCCAGCAGCTTGGATATGAGCTGGGCAGGTGAA. It codes for CASSLDMSWAGE. In full, the CDR3 reads CASSLDMSWAGEAFF.

In regard to this clone: Read data end 3 residues before the CDR3 end; the end is taken from the germline J gene. This chain joins TRBV29-1 and TRBJ2-1, with 14 nucleotides matching TRBD2. The V gene end was trimmed by 5 bases and the J gene end by 0 bases; junction bases not matched to a gene: 6. The V gene's germline CDR1 is SQVTM and CDR2 ANQGSEA. CDR3 size: 17 residues. CDR3 DNA, as far as it was read: TGCAGCGTTACGGGACTAGCGGGAGCGTTCTCCTACAATGAG. Amino acid sequence: CSVTGLAGAFSYNE. The full-length CDR3 reads as CSVTGLAGAFSYNEQFF.

As regards this clone: The sequence runs out 3 residues before the end of the CDR3; the remainder is reconstructed from the germline J gene. The chain uses TRBV7-9 and TRBJ2-1; 7 bases are shared with TRBD2. This CDR3 has 14 residues. CDR1 and CDR2 from the germline V gene are SEHNR and FQNEAQ (reference sequence). Trimming cost V 1 base and J 7 bases; bases outside gene matches: 4. The DNA read from the CDR3 is TGTGCCAGCAGCTTAGGGCTAGCGGAGAATGAG. Translated, it gives CASSLGLAENE. The whole CDR3 sequence reads CASSLGLAENEQFF.

About this clone: Read coverage stops 3 residues before the CDR3 terminus; the germline J gene supplies the remainder. This chain joins TRBV30 and TRBJ2-6, with 7 bases lining up with TRBD1. Trimming took 5 bases from V and 0 from J; bases not matched to a gene: 7. This CDR3 contains 16 residues. CDR1 is GTSNPN, CDR2 SVGIG, per germline (reference sequence). CDR3 sequence reads: CAWDRQGRSGANVLTF. The CDR3 bases that were read are TGTGCCTGGGATCGACAGGGCCGCTCTGGGGCCAACGTC.

The CDR3 here is CATSSELAVNTGELFF. The sequenced CDR3 bases are TGTGCCACCAGCTCAGAACTAGCGGTGAACACCGGGGAG. This chain links TRBV15 with TRBJ2-2, with 8 nucleotides matching TRBD2. The read comes to an end 3 residues before the CDR3 does, leaving the germline J gene to fill in the end. This CDR3 spans 16 amino acids. Germline CDR1 LNHNV, CDR2 YYDKDF (reference sequence). V lost 5 bases and J lost 1; bases outside the gene matches: 6.

Remarks on this clone: The sequence runs out 3 residues before the end of the CDR3; the remainder is reconstructed from the germline J gene. The chain joins TRBV12-3 or TRBV12-4 to TRBJ2-3; TRBD2 matches 7 bases. This CDR3 spans 14 amino acids. The trim removed 3 bases at V and 4 bases at J, leaving 4 bases unmatched. The CDR3 DNA, read in part, is TGTGCCAGCAGTTTGGGCGGGAGCTCAGATACG. As protein: CASSLGGSSDT. The full CDR3 reads CASSLGGSSDTQYF.

On this clone: Read sequence stops 3 residues before the CDR3 end, and the germline J gene provides the missing end. V usage is TRBV6-2 or TRBV6-3 and J usage is TRBJ2-3, with 13 bases fitting TRBD2. This CDR3 is built from 17 residues. V lost 5 bases, J lost 4 bases, and 9 bases stayed unmatched. The germline gives CDR1 MNHEY, CDR2 SVGEGT. The CDR3 here is CASSLLGLAGVADTQYF. The DNA read from the CDR3 is TGTGCCAGCAGTCTCCTTGGACTAGCGGGAGTTGCAGATACG.

CDR3 DNA, as far as it was read: TGCAGCGCCCGGACAGGGGTACGCAACGAG. It codes for CSARTGVRNE. The full CDR3 is CSARTGVRNEQYF. The chain employs TRBV29-1 and TRBJ2-7; 9 bases map to TRBD1. The read terminates 3 residues ahead of where the CDR3 ends, so the germline J gene completes it. Germline V gene data show CDR1 as SQVTM and CDR2 as ANQGSEA. After removal of 7 bases from V and 5 bases from J, the junction contained 9 bases not matched to a gene. The CDR3 is 13 amino acids.

Remarks on this clone: The read ends 3 residues shy of where the CDR3 ends; the end is completed using the germline J gene. The chain joins TRBV20-1 to TRBJ2-1; D might be TRBD2 (6 bases). The germline V gene encodes CDR1 DFQATT and CDR2 SNEGSKA (reference sequence). The V end was cut by 1 base, the J end by 4 bases, with 11 bases between. This CDR3 is 14 amino acids long. Incomplete CDR3 DNA: TGCAGTGCTAGAGCGGGGAGGCCTTACAATGAG. This encodes CSARAGRPYNE. The full CDR3 protein is CSARAGRPYNEQFF.

On this clone: The sequenced fragment ends 3 residues before the CDR3 boundary, so the rest is inferred from the germline J gene. The rearrangement joins TRBV14 to TRBJ1-3; a weak D match, TRBD1 (5 bases). CDR1 is SGHDN, CDR2 FVKESK, per germline. Between the trimmed V and J ends, which lost 4 bases and 0 bases, there was a span of 13 bases. CDR3 length equals 16 residues. CDR3 protein: CASSRSFGGSGNTIYF. CDR3 DNA, as far as it was read: TGTGCCAGCAGCCGAAGCTTCGGGGGCTCTGGAAACACC.